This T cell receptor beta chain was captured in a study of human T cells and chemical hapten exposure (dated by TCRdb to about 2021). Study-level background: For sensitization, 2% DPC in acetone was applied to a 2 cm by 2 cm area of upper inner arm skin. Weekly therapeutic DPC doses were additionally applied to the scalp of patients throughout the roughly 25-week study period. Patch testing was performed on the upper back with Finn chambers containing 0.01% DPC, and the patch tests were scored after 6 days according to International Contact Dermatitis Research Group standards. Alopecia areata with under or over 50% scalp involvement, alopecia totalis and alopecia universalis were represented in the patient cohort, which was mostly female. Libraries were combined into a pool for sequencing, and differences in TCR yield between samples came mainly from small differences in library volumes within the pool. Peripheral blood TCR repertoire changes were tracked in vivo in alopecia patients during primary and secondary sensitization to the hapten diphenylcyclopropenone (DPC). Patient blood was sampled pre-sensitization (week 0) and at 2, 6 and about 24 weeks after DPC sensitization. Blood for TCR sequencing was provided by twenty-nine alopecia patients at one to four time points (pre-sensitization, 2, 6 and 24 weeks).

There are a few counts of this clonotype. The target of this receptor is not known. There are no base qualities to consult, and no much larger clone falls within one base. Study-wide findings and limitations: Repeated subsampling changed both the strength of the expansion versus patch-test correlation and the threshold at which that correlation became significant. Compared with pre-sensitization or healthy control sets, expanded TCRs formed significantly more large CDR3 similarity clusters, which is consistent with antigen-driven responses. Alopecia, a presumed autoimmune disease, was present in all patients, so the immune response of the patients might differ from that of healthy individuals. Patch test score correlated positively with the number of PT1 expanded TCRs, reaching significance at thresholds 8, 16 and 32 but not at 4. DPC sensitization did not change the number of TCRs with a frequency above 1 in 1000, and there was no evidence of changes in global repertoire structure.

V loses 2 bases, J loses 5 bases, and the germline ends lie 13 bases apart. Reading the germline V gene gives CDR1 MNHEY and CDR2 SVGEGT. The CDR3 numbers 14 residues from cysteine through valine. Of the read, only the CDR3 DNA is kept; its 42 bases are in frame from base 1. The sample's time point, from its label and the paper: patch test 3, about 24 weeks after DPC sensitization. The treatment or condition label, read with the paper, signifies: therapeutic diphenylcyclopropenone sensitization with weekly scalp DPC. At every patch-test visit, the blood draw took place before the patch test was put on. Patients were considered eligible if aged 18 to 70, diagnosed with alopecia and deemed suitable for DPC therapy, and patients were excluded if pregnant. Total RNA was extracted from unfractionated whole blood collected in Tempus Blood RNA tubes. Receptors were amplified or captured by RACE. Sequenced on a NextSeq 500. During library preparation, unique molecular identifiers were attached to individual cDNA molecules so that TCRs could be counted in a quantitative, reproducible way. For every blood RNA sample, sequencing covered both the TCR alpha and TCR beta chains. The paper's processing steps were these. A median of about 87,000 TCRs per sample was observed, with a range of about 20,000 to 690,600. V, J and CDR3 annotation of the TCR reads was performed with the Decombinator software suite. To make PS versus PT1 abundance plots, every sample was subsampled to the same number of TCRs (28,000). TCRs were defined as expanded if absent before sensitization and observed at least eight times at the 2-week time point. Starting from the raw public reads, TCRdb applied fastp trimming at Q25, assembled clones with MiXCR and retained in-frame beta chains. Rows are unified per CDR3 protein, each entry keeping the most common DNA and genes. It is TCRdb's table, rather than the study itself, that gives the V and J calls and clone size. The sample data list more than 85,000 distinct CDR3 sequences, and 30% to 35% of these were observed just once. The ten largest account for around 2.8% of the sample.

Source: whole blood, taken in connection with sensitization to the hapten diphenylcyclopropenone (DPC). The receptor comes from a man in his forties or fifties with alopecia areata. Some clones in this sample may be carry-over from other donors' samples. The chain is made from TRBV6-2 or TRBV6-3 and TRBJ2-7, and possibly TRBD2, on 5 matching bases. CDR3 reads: CASSYVRGPHEQYV. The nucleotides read TGTGCCAGCAGTTACGTCCGGGGTCCCCACGAGCAGTACGTC.